This T cell receptor (beta chain) was found in a study of metastatic and nonmetastatic thyroid tumors. Study summary: Repertoires from malignant and benign thyroid patients were compared across blood and tumor or nodule tissue.

Study-level findings and limits: Malignant thyroid tumors reportedly had TCR beta diversity that was significantly higher than in benign nodules, in blood and tumor.

Every patient was untreated before thyroid surgery. About this clone: As yet, its antigen is unknown.

From the PCR reads, TCRdb re-called clones with MiXCR. The table has roughly 40,000 clones, roughly a quarter seen once; the top ten hold 13% to 15%. The sample comprised tumor tissue. The receptor was isolated from a female donor with papillary thyroid cancer or a benign thyroid nodule (not recorded which). Some clones in this sample may be carry-over from other donors' samples.

The CDR3 loop reads CASSQPREETQYF. The DNA for the CDR3 is TGTGCCAGCAGCCAACCGCGTGAAGAGACCCAGTACTTC. V gene TRBV11-3 combines with J gene TRBJ2-5; no definite D call. Trimming took 5 bases from V and 3 from J, leaving 10 bases between them. The germline gives CDR1 SGHNT, CDR2 YENEEA. The CDR3 spans 13 residues.